This TCR beta chain was captured in a study of OX40 agonist ivuxolimab in advanced cancers. About the research overall: Intravenous ivuxolimab at 0.01 to 10 mg/kg was given to patients every 2 weeks. The dose-escalation cohort had hepatocellular carcinoma, melanoma, renal cell or head and neck cancer.

Clones were read by immunoSEQ multiplex PCR, and TCRdb kept only the in-frame ones, dropping some. The sample comprises 67,000 or so clones, about nine tenths of which are singletons, and more than 2.5% rests with the top ten. General study findings and limits: CD8+ T cells (on average) carried more expanded clones than CD4+ T cells.

Details on this clone: Its antigen is unknown.

CDR1 and CDR2 (germline): ENHRY, SYGVKD. V lost 0 bases, J lost 4 bases, and 15 bases lay in between. This CDR3 is built from 16 residues. The origin of this receptor is an adult with an advanced solid tumor such as melanoma, head and neck, liver or kidney cancer. The sequencing used CD4+ or CD8+ T cells sorted from blood, collected in a trial of the OX40 agonist ivuxolimab. V gene TRBV10-3 combines with J gene TRBJ1-1; D perhaps matches TRBD1 (6 bases). CDR3 DNA sequence: TGTGCCATCAGTGAGTCGGGGGGAACAGGGTCCACTGAAGCTTTCTTT. Translating gives CAISESGGTGSTEAFF.